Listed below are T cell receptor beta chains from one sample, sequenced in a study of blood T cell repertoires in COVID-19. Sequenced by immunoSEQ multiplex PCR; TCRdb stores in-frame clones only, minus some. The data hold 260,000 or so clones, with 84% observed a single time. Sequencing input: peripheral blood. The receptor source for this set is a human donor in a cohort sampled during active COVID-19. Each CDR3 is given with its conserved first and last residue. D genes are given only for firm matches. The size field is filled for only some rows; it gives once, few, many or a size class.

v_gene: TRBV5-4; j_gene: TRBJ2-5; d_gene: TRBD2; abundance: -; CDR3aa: CASSSFDRTSVLQETQYF; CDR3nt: TGTGCCAGCAGCTCCTTCGACCGGACTAGCGTCCTACAAGAGACCCAGTACTTC
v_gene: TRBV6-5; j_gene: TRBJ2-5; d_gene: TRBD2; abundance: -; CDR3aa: CASRLAGGVQETQYF; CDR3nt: TGTGCCAGCAGACTAGCGGGGGGGGTACAAGAGACCCAGTACTTC
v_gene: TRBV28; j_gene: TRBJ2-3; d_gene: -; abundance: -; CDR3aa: CASSSPVDTQYF; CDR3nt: TGTGCCAGCAGTTCTCCTGTAGATACGCAGTATTTT
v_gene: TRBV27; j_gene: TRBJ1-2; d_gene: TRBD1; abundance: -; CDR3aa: CASSTLTGGYGYTF; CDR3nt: TGTGCCAGCAGTACCCTGACAGGGGGTTATGGCTACACCTTC
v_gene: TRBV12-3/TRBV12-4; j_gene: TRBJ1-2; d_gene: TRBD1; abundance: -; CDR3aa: CASRSGTDYGYTF; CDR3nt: TGTGCCAGCAGATCCGGGACAGATTATGGCTACACCTTC
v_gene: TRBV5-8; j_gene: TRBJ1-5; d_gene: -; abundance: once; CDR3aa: CASSLSQNQPQHF; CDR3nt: TGTGCCAGCAGCTTGTCCCAAAATCAGCCCCAGCATTTT
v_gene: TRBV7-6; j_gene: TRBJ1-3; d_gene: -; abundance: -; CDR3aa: CASSLGLSSGNTIYF; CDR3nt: TGTGCCAGCAGCTTAGGTCTGAGCTCTGGAAACACCATATATTTT
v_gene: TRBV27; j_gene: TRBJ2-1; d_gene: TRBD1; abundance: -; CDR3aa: CASGQGDHNEQFF; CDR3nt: TGTGCCAGTGGACAGGGGGACCACAATGAGCAGTTCTTC
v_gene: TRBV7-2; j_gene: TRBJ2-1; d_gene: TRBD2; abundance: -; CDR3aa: CASSSSGLASNEQFF; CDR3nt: TGTGCCAGCAGCTCCTCGGGACTAGCGAGTAATGAGCAGTTCTTC
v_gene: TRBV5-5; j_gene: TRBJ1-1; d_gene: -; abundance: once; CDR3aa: CASSFGQANTEAFF; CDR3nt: TGTGCCAGCAGCTTTGGACAAGCGAACACTGAAGCTTTCTTT
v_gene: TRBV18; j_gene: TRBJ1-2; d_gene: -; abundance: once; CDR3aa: CASSTLPNYGYTF; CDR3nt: TGTGCCAGCTCCACTCTACCTAACTATGGCTACACCTTC
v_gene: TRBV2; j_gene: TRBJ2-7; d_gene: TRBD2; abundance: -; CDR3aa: CASSEAGGGYYEQYF; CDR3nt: TGTGCCAGCAGTGAAGCCGGCGGGGGATACTACGAGCAGTACTTC
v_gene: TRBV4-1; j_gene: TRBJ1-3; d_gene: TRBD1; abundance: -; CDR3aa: CASSQDPTQGAVGNTIYF; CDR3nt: TGCGCCAGCAGCCAAGACCCCACTCAGGGGGCGGTTGGAAACACCATATATTTT
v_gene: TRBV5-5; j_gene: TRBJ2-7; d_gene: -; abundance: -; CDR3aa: CASSKQGFIDEQYF; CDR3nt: TGTGCCAGCAGCAAACAGGGTTTCATTGACGAGCAGTACTTC
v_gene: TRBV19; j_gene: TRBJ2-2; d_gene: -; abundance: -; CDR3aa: CASRNTGELFF; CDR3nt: TGTGCCAGTCGGAACACCGGGGAGCTGTTTTTT
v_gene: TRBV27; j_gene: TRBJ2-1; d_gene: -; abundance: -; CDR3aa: CASSFPLGSGYNEQFF; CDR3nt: TGTGCCAGCAGTTTCCCGTTGGGTAGCGGATACAATGAGCAGTTCTTC
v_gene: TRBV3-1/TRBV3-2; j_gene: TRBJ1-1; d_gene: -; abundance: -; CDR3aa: CASSPLTGGGNTEAFF; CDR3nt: TGTGCCAGCAGCCCGTTGACAGGAGGAGGGAACACTGAAGCTTTCTTT
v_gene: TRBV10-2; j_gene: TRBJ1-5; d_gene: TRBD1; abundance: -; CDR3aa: CASRKTGENQPQHF; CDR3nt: TGCGCCAGCAGAAAGACAGGGGAGAATCAGCCCCAGCATTTT